This TCR beta chain was sequenced in a study of PD-1 blockade in classical Hodgkin lymphoma. Autologous stem cell transplantation was followed by relapse in every patient, and brentuximab vedotin exposure varied. Sequencing used immunoSEQ multiplex PCR; TCRdb keeps in-frame clones, though not all of them. The table lists 75,000 to 100,000 clones, 75% to 85% of them singletons. The TCR sequence derives from a human donor with classical Hodgkin lymphoma. This material consisted of peripheral blood mononuclear cells (PBMCs), taken before the second cycle of nivolumab.

The CDR3 loop reads CASSQSIAFPNTGELFF. For the CDR3, the DNA is TGCGCCAGCAGCCAATCCATAGCGTTCCCGAACACCGGGGAGCTGTTTTTT. The chain links TRBV4-3 to TRBJ2-2, with D possibly matching TRBD2 (5 bases). The V end was cut by 2 bases, the J end by 0 bases, with 13 bases between. Germline V CDR1 and CDR2: LGHNA, YSLEER. The CDR3 has 17 amino acids.